This record covers a single T cell receptor beta chain. Its specificity is not known. CDR1 is ENHRY and CDR2 is SYGVKD in the germline V gene. This CDR3 has 16 residues. The V gene end was trimmed by 0 bases and the J gene end by 7 bases; junction bases not matched to a gene: 9. This sample stems from a study of Ad26.COV2.S vaccination and SARS-CoV-2 variants. Study-wide context: Once or twice, 56 days apart, Ad26.COV2.S was delivered intramuscularly.

Profiled with immunoSEQ multiplex PCR; TCRdb holds only in-frame clones, not every one. In the table there are approximately 450,000 clones, 75% to 95% of which are singletons. Treatment specified: around 19 received Ad26.COV2.S at low or high dose, single or two shots; roughly five received placebo; per-sample allocation not given. After the first vaccine or placebo injection, samples were drawn on day 63. Findings of the study overall: Breadth, reportedly substantial, characterized the spike-specific CD8+ and CD4+ T cell responses after vaccination.

The sequenced sample was peripheral blood, obtained in a trial of Ad26.COV2.S vaccine versus placebo. V gene TRBV10-3 combines with J gene TRBJ1-1, with TRBD1 matching over 9 bases. This sequence was found in a person between 18 and 65 years old who received the Ad26.COV2.S COVID-19 vaccine or a placebo. The CDR3 region is CAISESTGGPRGEAFF. CDR3 nucleotides: TGTGCCATCAGTGAGTCGACAGGGGGACCGAGAGGTGAAGCTTTCTTT.